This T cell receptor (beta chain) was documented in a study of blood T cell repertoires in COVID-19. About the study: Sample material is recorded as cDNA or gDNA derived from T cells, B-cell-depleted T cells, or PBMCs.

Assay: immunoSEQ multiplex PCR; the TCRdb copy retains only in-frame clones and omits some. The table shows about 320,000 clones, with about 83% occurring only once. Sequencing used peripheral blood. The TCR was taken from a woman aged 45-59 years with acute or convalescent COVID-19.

The CDR3 region has the DNA TGTGCCTGGAGTTTGCAGGGCGGCTACACCTTC. Residues: CAWSLQGGYTF. This chain connects TRBV30 to TRBJ1-2, with D maybe TRBD1 (5 bases). Trimming removed 2 bases from V and 8 bases from J, with 9 bases in between. The CDR3 is 11 amino acids. Germline V gene sequence: CDR1 GTSNPN, CDR2 SVGIG (reference sequence).